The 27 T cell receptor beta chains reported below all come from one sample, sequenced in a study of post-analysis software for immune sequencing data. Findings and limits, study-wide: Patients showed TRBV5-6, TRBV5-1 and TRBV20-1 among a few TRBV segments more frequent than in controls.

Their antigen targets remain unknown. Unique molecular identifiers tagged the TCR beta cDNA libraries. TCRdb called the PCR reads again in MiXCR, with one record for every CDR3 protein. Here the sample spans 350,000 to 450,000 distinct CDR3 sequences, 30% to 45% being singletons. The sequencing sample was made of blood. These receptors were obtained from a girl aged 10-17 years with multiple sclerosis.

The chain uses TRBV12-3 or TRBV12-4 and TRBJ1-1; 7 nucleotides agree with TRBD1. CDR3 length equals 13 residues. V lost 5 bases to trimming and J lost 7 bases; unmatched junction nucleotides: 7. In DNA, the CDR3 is TGTGCCAGCAGTCGACAGGGTAGGGGTGAAGCTTTCTTT. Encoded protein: CASSRQGRGEAFF.

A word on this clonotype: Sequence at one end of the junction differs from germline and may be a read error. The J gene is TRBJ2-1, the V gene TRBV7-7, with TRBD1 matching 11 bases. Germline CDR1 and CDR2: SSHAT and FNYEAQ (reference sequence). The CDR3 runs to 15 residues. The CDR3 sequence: CASSPDRGRINEQFF. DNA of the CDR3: TGTGCTAGCAGCCCGGACAGGGGGCGAATCAATGAGCAGTTCTTC.

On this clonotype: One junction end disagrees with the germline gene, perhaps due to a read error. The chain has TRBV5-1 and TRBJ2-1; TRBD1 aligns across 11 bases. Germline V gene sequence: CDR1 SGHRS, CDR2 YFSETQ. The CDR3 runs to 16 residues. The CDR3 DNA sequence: TGCGTCAGCAGCCAAAACCCCGGGACAGGGGGCAATGAGCAGTTCTTC. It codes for CVSSQNPGTGGNEQFF.

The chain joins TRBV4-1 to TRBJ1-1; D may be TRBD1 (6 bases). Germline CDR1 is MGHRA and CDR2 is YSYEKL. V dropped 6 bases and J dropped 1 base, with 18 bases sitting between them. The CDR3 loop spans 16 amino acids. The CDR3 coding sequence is TGCGCCAGCAGAACCTTGGTGGGGGCAGGGAACACTGAAGCTTTCTTT. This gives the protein CASRTLVGAGNTEAFF.

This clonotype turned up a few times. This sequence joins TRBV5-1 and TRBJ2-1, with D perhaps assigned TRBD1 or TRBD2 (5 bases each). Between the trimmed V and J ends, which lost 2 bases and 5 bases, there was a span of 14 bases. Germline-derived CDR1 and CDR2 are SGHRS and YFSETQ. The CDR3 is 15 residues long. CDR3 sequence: CASSLGEFVNNEQFF. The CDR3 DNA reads TGCGCCAGCAGCTTAGGGGAGTTCGTGAACAATGAGCAGTTCTTC.

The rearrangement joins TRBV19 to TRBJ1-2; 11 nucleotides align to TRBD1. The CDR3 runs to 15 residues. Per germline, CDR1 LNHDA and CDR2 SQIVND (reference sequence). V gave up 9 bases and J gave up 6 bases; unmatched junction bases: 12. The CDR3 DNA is TGTGCCAGCCACAACCCCGGGACAGGGGGGGATGGCTACACCTTC. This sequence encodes CASHNPGTGGDGYTF.

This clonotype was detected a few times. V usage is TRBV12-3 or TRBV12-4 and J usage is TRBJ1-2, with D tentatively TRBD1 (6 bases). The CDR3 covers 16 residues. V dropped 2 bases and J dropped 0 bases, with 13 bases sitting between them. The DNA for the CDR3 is TGTGCCAGCAGTTTAATTTCGGGGGCAGCTAACTATGGCTACACCTTC. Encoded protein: CASSLISGAANYGYTF.

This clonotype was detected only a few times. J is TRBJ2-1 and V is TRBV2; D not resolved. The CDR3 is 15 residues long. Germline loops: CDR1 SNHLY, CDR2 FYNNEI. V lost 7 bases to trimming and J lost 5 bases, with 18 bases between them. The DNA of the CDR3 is TGTGCCAGCATCTCGAATGGGGTAGGAGACAATGAGCAGTTCTTC. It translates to CASISNGVGDNEQFF.

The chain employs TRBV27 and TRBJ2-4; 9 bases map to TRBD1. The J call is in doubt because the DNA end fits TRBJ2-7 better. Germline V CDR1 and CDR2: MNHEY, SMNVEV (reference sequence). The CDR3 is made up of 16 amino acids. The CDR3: CASQLGTGQGSYEQYF. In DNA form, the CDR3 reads TGTGCCAGCCAGCTGGGAACGGGACAGGGATCCTACGAGCAGTACTTC.

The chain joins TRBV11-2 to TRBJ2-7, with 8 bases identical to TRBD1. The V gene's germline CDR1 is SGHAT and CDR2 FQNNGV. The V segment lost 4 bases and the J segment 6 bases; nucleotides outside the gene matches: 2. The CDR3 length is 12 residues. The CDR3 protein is CASSSDRGEQYF. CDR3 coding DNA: TGTGCCAGCAGCTCCGACAGGGGCGAGCAGTACTTC. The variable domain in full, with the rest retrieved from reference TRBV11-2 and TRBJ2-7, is EAGVAQSPRYKIIEKRQSVAFWCNPISGHATLYWYQQILGQGPKLLIQFQNNGVVDDSQLPKDRFSAERLKGVDSTLKIQPAKLEDSAVYLCASSSDRGEQYFGPGTRLTVT.

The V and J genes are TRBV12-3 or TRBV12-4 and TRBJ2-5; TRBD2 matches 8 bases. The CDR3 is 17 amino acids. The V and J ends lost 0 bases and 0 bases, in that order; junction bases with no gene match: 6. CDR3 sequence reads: CASSLARGGGYQETQYF. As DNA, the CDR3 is TGTGCCAGCAGTTTAGCGCGTGGCGGGGGGTACCAAGAGACCCAGTACTTC.

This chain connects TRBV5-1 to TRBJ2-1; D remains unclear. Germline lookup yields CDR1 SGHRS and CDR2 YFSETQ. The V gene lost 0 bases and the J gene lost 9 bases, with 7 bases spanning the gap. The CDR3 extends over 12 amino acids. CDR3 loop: CASSLAVGEQFF. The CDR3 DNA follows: TGCGCCAGCAGCTTGGCCGTGGGTGAGCAGTTCTTC.

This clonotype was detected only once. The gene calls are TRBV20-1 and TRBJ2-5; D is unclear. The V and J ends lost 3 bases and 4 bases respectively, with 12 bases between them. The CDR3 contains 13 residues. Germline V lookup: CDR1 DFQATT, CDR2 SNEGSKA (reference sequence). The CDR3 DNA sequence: TGCAGTGCTAGCACTGGGGTGGGAGAGACCCAGTACTTC. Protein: CSASTGVGETQYF.

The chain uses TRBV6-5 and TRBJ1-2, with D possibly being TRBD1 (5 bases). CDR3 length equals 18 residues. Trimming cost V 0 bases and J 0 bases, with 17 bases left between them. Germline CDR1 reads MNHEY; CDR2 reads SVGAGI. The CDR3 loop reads CASSYSGAGRGTNYGYTF. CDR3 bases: TGTGCCAGCAGTTACTCTGGGGCCGGGCGAGGGACTAACTATGGCTACACCTTC.

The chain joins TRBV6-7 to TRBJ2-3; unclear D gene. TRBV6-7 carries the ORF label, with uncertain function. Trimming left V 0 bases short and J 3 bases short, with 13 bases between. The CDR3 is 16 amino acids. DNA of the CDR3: TGTGCCAGCAGTTACTCGAGATGTGGATTGACAGATACGCAGTATTTT. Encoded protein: CASSYSRCGLTDTQYF.

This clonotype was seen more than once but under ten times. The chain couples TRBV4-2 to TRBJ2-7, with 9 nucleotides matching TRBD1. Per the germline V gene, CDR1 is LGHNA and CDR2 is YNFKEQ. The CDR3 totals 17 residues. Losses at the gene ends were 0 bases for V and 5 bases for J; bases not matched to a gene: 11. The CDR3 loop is CASSQEGGTGKMHEQYF. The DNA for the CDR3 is TGTGCCAGCAGCCAAGAGGGGGGGACAGGGAAGATGCACGAGCAGTACTTC.

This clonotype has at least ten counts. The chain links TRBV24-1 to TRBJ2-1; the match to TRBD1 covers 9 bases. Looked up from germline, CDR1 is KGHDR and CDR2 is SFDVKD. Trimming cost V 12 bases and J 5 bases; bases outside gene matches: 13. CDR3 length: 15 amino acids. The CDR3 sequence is CAGGQGKGLDNEQFF. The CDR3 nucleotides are TGTGCCGGAGGACAGGGGAAGGGACTTGACAATGAGCAGTTCTTC.

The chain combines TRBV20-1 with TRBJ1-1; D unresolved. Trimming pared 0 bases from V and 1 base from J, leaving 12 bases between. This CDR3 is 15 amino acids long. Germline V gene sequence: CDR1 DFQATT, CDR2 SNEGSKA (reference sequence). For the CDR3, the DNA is TGCAGTGCTAGAGATCGCATCAGACCGAACACTGAAGCTTTCTTT. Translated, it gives CSARDRIRPNTEAFF.

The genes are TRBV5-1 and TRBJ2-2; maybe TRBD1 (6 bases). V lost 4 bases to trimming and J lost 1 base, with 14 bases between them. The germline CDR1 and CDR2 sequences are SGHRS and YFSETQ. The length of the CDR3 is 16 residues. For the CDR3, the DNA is TGCGCCAGCAGCCGGAGACAGGCCCAGAACACCGGGGAGCTGTTTTTT. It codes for CASSRRQAQNTGELFF.

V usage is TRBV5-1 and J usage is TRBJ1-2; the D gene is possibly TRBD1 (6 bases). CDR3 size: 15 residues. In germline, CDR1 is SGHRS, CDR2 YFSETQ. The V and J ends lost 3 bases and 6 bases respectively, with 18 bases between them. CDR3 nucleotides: TGCGCCAGCAGCTCGTCTATGAACAGGGAAGATGGCTACACCTTC. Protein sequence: CASSSSMNREDGYTF. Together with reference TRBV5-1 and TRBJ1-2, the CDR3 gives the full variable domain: KAGVTQTPRYLIKTRGQQVTLSCSPISGHRSVSWYQQTPGQGLQFLFEYFSETQRNKGNFPGRFSGRQFSNSRSEMNVSTLELGDSALYLCASSSSMNREDGYTFGSGTRLTVV.

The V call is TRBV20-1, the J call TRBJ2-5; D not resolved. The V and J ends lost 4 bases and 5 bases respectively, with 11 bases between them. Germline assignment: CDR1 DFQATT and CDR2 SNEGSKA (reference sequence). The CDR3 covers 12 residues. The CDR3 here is CSAKRTAETQYF. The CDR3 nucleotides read TGCAGTGCTAAGCGAACAGCTGAGACCCAGTACTTC.

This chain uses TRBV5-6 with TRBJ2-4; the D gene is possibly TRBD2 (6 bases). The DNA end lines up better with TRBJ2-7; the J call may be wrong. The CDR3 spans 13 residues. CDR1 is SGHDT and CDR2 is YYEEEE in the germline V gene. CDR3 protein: CASTRRAFGEQYF. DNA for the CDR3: TGTGCCAGCACCCGGAGGGCTTTTGGCGAGCAGTACTTC.

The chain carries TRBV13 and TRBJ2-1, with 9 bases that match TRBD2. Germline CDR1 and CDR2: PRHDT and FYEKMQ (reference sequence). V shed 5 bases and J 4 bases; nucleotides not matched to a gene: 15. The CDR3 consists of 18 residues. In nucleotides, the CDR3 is TGTGCCAGCAGCCCCCAGAGCGCGGGGGGGGGCCTTTACAATGAGCAGTTCTTC. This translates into CASSPQSAGGGLYNEQFF. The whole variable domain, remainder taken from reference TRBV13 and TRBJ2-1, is AAGVIQSPRHLIKEKRETATLKCYPIPRHDTVYWYQQGPGQDPQFLISFYEKMQSDKGSIPDRFSAQQFSDYHSELNMSSLELGDSALYFCASSPQSAGGGLYNEQFFGPGTRLTVL.

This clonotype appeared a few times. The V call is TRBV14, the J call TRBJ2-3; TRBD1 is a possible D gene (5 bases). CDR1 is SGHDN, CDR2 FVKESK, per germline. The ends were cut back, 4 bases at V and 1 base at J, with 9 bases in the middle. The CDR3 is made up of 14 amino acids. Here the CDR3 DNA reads TGTGCCAGCAGCCGCAGACAGCGCACAGATACGCAGTATTTT. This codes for CASSRRQRTDTQYF.

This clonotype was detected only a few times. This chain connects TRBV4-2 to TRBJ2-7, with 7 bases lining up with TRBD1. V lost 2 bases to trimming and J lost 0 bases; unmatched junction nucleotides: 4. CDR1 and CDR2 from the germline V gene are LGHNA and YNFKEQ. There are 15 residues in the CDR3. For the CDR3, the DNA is TGTGCCAGCAGCCAAAGGACAGGTCTCTCCTACGAGCAGTACTTC. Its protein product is CASSQRTGLSYEQYF.

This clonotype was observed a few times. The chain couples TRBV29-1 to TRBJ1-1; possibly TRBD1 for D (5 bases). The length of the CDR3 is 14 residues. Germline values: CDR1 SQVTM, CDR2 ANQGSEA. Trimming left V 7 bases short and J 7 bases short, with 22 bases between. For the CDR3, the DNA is TGCAGCGCTCCTCGGTGGCCCGAGGGGAGTGAAGCTTTCTTT. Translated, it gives CSAPRWPEGSEAFF.

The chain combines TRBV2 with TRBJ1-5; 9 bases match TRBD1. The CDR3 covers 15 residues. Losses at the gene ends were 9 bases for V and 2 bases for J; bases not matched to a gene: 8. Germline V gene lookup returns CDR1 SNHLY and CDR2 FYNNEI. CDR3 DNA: TGTGCCAGTTCCACAGGGGGCAGTGGCAATCAGCCCCAGCATTTT. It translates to CASSTGGSGNQPQHF.